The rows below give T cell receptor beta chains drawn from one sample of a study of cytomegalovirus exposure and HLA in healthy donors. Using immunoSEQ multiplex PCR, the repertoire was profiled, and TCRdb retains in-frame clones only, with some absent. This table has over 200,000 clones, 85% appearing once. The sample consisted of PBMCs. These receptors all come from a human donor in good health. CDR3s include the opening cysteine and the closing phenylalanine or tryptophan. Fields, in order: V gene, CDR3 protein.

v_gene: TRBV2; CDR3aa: CASRGGNYTF
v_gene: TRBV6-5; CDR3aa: CASSRGSEQYF
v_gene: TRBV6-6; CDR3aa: CASKIRTSGSYEQYF
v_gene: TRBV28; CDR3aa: CASSSRSGDRVRSGANVLTF
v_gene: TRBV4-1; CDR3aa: CASSHSVTFYNEQFF
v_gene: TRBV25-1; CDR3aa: CASSEYTTYEQYF
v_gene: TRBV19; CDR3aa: CASWMEGQPQHF
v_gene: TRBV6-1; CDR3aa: CATQERLAGVNEQYF
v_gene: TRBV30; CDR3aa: CAWSVAGGENTGELFF
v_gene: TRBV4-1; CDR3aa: CASSQLKSGTGYNEQFF
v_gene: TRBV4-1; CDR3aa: CASSQELRPTYEQYF
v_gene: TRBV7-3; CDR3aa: CASSLKGHGQGTAEAFF
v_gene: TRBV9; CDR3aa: CASSVGHLNTEAFF
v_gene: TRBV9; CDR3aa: CASSVEERGGYEQYF
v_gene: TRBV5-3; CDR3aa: CARSLGLAGEACEQYF
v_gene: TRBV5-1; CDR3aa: CASSFEGEYEQYF
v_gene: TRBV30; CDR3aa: CAWSARTGEKLFF
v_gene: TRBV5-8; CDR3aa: CASSFPTVGSGFQETQYF
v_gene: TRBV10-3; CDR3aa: CAISGQVTQPQHF
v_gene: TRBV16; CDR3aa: CASSQFQGLAVTKNIQYF
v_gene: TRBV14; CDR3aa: CASSQEANTEAFF
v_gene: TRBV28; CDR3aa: CASSLGLAYGNEQFF
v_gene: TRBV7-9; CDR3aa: CASRPDRGGRNTEAFF
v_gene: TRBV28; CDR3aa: CASSLLVREGAGEQYF
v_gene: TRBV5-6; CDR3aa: CASSLPGTSGTYEQYF
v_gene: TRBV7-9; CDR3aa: CASSLEPGTRTEAFF
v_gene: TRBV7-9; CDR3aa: CASSFKTGGIQETQYF
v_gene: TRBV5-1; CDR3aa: CASSTDTNTGELFF
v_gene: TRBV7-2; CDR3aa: CASSLQAGRRHEQFF
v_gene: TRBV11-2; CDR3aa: CASSSVQTGFTEAFF
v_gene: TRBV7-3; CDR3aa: CASSLKGLGNEQFF
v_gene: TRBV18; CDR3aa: CASSPPGSGFGEKLFF
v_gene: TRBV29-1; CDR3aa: CSVSTGGGETQYF
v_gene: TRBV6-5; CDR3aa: CASSYSGGTSYGYTF
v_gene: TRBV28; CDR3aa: CASSLHATSTDTQYF
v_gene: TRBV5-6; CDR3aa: CASSLPTGFTEAFF
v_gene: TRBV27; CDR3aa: CASSLVQGRSGELFF
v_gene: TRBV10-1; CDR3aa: CASSNASGRSYEQYF
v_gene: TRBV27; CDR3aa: CASRTDTSSYNEQFF
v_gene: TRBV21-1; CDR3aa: CASILSRDGSSYNEQFF
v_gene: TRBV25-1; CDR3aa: CASSSGGTDTQYF
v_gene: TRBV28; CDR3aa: CASSLGSTDTQYF
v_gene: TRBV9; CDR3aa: CASSVAPSGRGPTDTQYF
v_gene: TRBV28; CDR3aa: CASLGLGGIQYF
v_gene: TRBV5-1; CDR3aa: CASSLTWADQETQYF
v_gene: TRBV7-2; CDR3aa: CASSFGLAGLYEQYF
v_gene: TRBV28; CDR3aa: CASTTPSRDSTDTQYF
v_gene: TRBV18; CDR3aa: CASSPDRASNQPQHF